Listed here are 14 T cell receptor beta chains from one sample, sequenced in a study of blood T cell repertoires in COVID-19. The data were produced by immunoSEQ multiplex PCR, yet TCRdb's version contains in-frame clones alone and is incomplete. The table lists 200,000 to 250,000 clones, roughly 84% of them singletons. The sequenced sample consisted of peripheral blood. Receptors originate from an elderly woman with acute or convalescent COVID-19.

This clone was recorded only once. This chain uses TRBV21-1 with TRBJ2-7; whether TRBD2, the table's D call, matches the DNA was not checked. TRBV21-1 is a documented pseudogene. The CDR3 sequence is 15 residues long. CDR3 amino acids: CASSKVRDLIHEQYF. In nucleotides, the CDR3 is TGTGCCAGCAGCAAAGTTAGGGACTTAATTCACGAGCAGTACTTC.

CDR3 coding DNA: TGTGCCAGCTCTCCCGGGACAGCCATGATTGAAAAACTGTTTTTT. The encoded protein is CASSPGTAMIEKLFF. This chain connects TRBV18 to TRBJ1-4, with 7 bases fitting TRBD1. Losses at the gene ends were 6 bases for V and 7 bases for J; bases not matched to a gene: 11. This CDR3 comprises 15 residues. Germline values: CDR1 KGHSH, CDR2 LQKENI. The whole variable domain, filled in from reference TRBV18 and TRBJ1-4, reads NAGVMQNPRHLVRRRGQEARLRCSPMKGHSHVYWYRQLPEEGLKFMVYLQKENIIDESGMPKERFSAEFPKEGPSILRIQQVVRGDSAAYFCASSPGTAMIEKLFFGSGTQLSVL.

V and J are TRBV19 and TRBJ2-7; TRBD1 is a possible D gene (6 bases). Looked up from germline, CDR1 is LNHDA and CDR2 is SQIVND (reference sequence). The CDR3 spans 15 residues. Trimming took off 3 bases at V and 4 bases at J, with 16 bases between the two ends. In DNA, the CDR3 is TGTGCCAGTAGTATCACTGTGACAGGCACTTACGAGCAGTACTTC. The encoded protein is CASSITVTGTYEQYF.

J is TRBJ2-1 and V is TRBV9, with 8 bases matching TRBD2. With 5 bases clipped from V and 4 bases from J, the junction kept 5 bases outside the gene matches. The CDR3 length is 14 residues. Germline CDR1 and CDR2: SGDLS and YYNGEE. The CDR3 bases are TGTGCCAGCAGTGGACGGGGGGGATACAATGAGCAGTTCTTC. Amino acid sequence: CASSGRGGYNEQFF.

This chain links TRBV5-1 with TRBJ2-1; TRBD1 is a possible D gene (5 bases). The V end lost 1 base, the J end lost 1 base, and 6 bases lay between the germline ends. CDR3 length: 14 amino acids. The germline gives CDR1 SGHRS, CDR2 YFSETQ. DNA for the CDR3: TGCGCCAGCAGCTTGCAGGGTTCCTACAATGAGCAGTTCTTC. Protein: CASSLQGSYNEQFF.

This sequence joins TRBV19 and TRBJ1-5; D unresolved. The germline V gene encodes CDR1 LNHDA and CDR2 SQIVND (reference sequence). Trimming pared 4 bases from V and 1 base from J, leaving 11 bases between. The CDR3 has 15 amino acids. This CDR3 reads CASSTTINSNQPQHF. The CDR3 bases are TGTGCCAGTAGTACGACAATAAACAGCAATCAGCCCCAGCATTTT.

The chain recombines TRBV14 with TRBJ1-3; possible D gene TRBD1, 5 bases. The germline V gene has CDR1 SGHDN and CDR2 FVKESK. The CDR3 has 15 residues. Trimming cost V 3 bases and J 0 bases, with 9 bases left between them. DNA for the CDR3: TGTGCCAGCAGCCAGGAGGGGTTCTCTGGAAACACCATATATTTT. This codes for CASSQEGFSGNTIYF.

The chain employs TRBV28 and TRBJ1-5; 7 bases are shared with TRBD1. This CDR3 region has 14 residues. V dropped 4 bases and J dropped 7; count of bases not matched to a gene: 7. Germline CDR1 reads MDHEN; CDR2 reads SYDVKM. In DNA form, the CDR3 reads TGTGCCAGCAGTTACCAGGGGGAGGAGCAGCCCCAGCATTTT. Translated: CASSYQGEEQPQHF.

The rearrangement links TRBV12-3 or TRBV12-4 to TRBJ1-1; 7 nucleotides align to TRBD1. J gave up 3 bases and V 5 bases, and 3 bases lay outside the gene matches. The length of the CDR3 is 13 residues. CDR3 DNA sequence: TGTGCCAGCAGTGGGACAGATTACACTGAAGCTTTCTTT. This translates into CASSGTDYTEAFF.

This clone was seen once. The J gene is TRBJ1-1, the V gene TRBV2, with TRBD1 identical over 7 bases. The CDR3 runs to 14 residues. V dropped 3 bases and J dropped 11; count of bases not matched to a gene: 12. Germline lookup yields CDR1 SNHLY and CDR2 FYNNEI. The chain's CDR3 is CASSEGRGTVSAFF. In nucleotides, the CDR3 is TGTGCCAGCAGTGAGGGCAGGGGGACAGTTTCGGCTTTCTTT. Full variable domain (missing parts from reference TRBV2 and TRBJ1-1): EPEVTQTPSHQVTQMGQEVILRCVPISNHLYFYWYRQILGQKVEFLVSFYNNEISEKSEIFDDQFSVERPDGSNFTLKIRSTKLEDSAMYFCASSEGRGTVSAFFGQGTRLTVV.

The chain has TRBV5-1 and TRBJ1-2; D may be TRBD1 (6 bases). CDR3 length: 15 residues. CDR1 and CDR2 (germline): SGHRS, YFSETQ. V lost 0 bases and J lost 4, with 13 bases in between. CDR3 sequence: CASSLVGTIGYGYTF. As DNA, the CDR3 is TGCGCCAGCAGCTTGGTCGGGACAATAGGCTATGGCTACACCTTC.

This clone was detected once. The J gene is TRBJ1-2, the V gene TRBV3-1 (or the pseudogene TRBV3-2); D unclear. The V gene's germline CDR1 is LGHDT and CDR2 YNNKEL (reference sequence). With 0 bases removed from V and 5 bases from J, the gap between germline ends came to 10 bases. The CDR3 contains 14 residues. CDR3 residues: CASSQDLGVYGYTF. In DNA form, the CDR3 reads TGTGCCAGCAGCCAAGATTTGGGCGTTTATGGCTACACCTTC.

The rearrangement joins TRBV7-8 to TRBJ1-5; D not certain. V was shortened by 6 bases and J by 5 bases, with 11 bases between the two germline ends. Germline values: CDR1 SGHVS, CDR2 FQNEAQ. The length of the CDR3 is 13 residues. The CDR3 DNA is TGTGCCAGCAGAGAACGCGGAGATCAGCCCCAGCATTTT. Translating gives CASRERGDQPQHF. The full variable domain, with the rest looked up from reference TRBV7-8 and TRBJ1-5, is GAGVSQSPRYKVAKRGQDVALRCDPISGHVSLFWYQQALGQGPEFLTYFQNEAQLDKSGLPSDRFFAERPEGSVSTLKIQRTQQEDSAVYLCASRERGDQPQHFGDGTRLSIL.

V and J are TRBV5-6 and TRBJ2-3; weak D call: TRBD2 (6 bases). Trimming removed 0 bases at V and 0 bases at J, with 11 bases between. Germline CDR1 and CDR2: SGHDT and YYEEEE. This CDR3 region has 16 residues. Here the CDR3 DNA reads TGTGCCAGCAGCTTGGTTTCCGGGAGTAGCACAGATACGCAGTATTTT. Residues: CASSLVSGSSTDTQYF.